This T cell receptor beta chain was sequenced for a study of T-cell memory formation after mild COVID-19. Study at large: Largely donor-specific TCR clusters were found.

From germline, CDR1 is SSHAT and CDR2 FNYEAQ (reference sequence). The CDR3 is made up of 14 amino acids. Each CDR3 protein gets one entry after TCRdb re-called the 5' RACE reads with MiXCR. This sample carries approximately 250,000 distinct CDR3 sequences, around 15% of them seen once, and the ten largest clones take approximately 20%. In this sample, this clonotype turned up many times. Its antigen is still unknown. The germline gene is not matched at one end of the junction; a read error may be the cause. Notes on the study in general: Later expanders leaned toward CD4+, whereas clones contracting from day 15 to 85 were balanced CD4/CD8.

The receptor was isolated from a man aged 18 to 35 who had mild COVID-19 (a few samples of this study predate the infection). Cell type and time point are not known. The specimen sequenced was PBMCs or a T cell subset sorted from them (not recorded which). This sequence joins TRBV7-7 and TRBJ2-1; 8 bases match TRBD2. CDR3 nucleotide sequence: TGTGCTAGCAGTCGGGGGGGTCAGTTTGATGAGCAGTTCTTC. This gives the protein CASSRGGQFDEQFF.